The clone carrying this T cell receptor beta chain came up once. The data derive from a study of blood T cell repertoires in COVID-19. Trimming pared 5 bases from V and 1 base from J, leaving 11 bases between. Per the germline V gene, CDR1 is SGHAT and CDR2 is FQNNGV. The CDR3 is 14 residues long. Assay used: immunoSEQ multiplex PCR; TCRdb lists only in-frame clones, some missing. The sample shows 95,000 to 150,000 clones, about 85% of them seen only once. Sequences were obtained from peripheral blood. This receptor was obtained from a woman older than 75 with acute or convalescent COVID-19. The chain employs TRBV11-2 and TRBJ1-1; possibly TRBD1 for D (5 bases). CDR3 sequence: CASSAQGGNTEAFF. DNA of the CDR3: TGTGCCAGCAGCGCCCAGGGAGGGAACACTGAAGCTTTCTTT.